The next 11 T cell receptor beta chains were all read from a single sample in a study of cytomegalovirus exposure and HLA in healthy donors. Primers for the PCR totalled 60 Vbeta and 13 Jbeta. The table came from immunoSEQ multiplex PCR; TCRdb's copy has only in-frame clones and leaves some out. The sample lists about 100,000 clones, 70% seen once, with 11% in the top ten. Sequencing used PBMCs. The receptors were sampled from a man aged 35-49 years in good health and CMV-seropositive.

The J gene is TRBJ2-7, the V gene TRBV4-1; 10 bases align to TRBD2. Germline V gene data show CDR1 as MGHRA and CDR2 as YSYEKL. The V gene end was trimmed by 0 bases and the J gene end by 1 base; junction bases not matched to a gene: 6. The CDR3 has 17 residues. The CDR3 reads CASSQEGLATDSYEQYF. The CDR3 region has the DNA TGCGCCAGCAGCCAAGAGGGACTAGCGACAGATTCCTACGAGCAGTACTTC.

This chain links TRBV13 with TRBJ1-4, with D perhaps matching TRBD1 (6 bases). Trimming removed 3 bases from V and 7 bases from J, with 9 bases in between. The CDR3 is 13 amino acids. Germline V gene data show CDR1 as PRHDT and CDR2 as FYEKMQ (reference sequence). CDR3 region: CASSFFRGEKLFF. The CDR3 region has the DNA TGTGCCAGCAGCTTCTTCAGGGGTGAAAAACTGTTTTTT.

This clone has a single count. The V and J genes are TRBV16 and TRBJ2-3; possibly TRBD2 for D (6 bases). Trimming cost V 2 bases and J 6 bases, with 9 bases left between them. This CDR3 contains 13 residues. CDR1 and CDR2 (germline): KGHSY, FQNENV. The CDR3 loop reads CASSQGTGDTQYF. In DNA, the CDR3 is TGTGCCAGCAGCCAAGGGACTGGCGATACGCAGTATTTT.

This chain uses TRBV6-6 with TRBJ2-3; no reliable D call. V was shortened by 2 bases and J by 5 bases, with 5 bases between the two germline ends. Germline assignment: CDR1 MNHNY and CDR2 SVGAGI (reference sequence). The CDR3 totals 12 residues. CDR3 loop: CASSYALDTQYF. DNA of the CDR3: TGTGCCAGCAGTTACGCGTTAGATACGCAGTATTTT.

The chain uses TRBV15 and TRBJ2-2; 9 bases fit TRBD1. CDR1 is LNHNV, CDR2 YYDKDF, per germline (reference sequence). The CDR3 runs to 18 residues. With V trimmed by 5 bases and J by 5 bases, 15 bases remained unmatched. The CDR3 loop is CATSRGLSDRGKTGELFF. Here the CDR3 DNA reads TGTGCCACCAGCCGCGGGTTATCGGACAGGGGAAAAACCGGGGAGCTGTTTTTT.

This sequence joins TRBV28 and TRBJ2-3; perhaps TRBD2 as D (5 bases). The germline gives CDR1 MDHEN, CDR2 SYDVKM. The V gene lost 8 bases and the J gene lost 2 bases, with 14 bases spanning the gap. The CDR3 covers 14 residues. CDR3 bases: TGTGCCAGCTGGATGGCGGGTCCCACAGATACGCAGTATTTT. Translated, it gives CASWMAGPTDTQYF.

This chain uses TRBV5-8 with TRBJ1-5; 10 bases are shared with TRBD1. CDR1 is SGHTS and CDR2 is YDEGEE in the germline V gene. This CDR3 contains 14 residues. Trimming at V came to 4 bases and at J to 6 bases, leaving 4 bases not matched to a gene. CDR3 in DNA: TGTGCCAGCAGCGGCGACAGGGGGCGTCAGCCCCAGCATTTT. This gives the protein CASSGDRGRQPQHF.

This sequence joins TRBV27 and TRBJ2-3; TRBD2 is a possible D gene (7 bases). The V end lost 6 bases, the J end lost 2 bases, and 12 bases lay between the germline ends. CDR1 is MNHEY, CDR2 SMNVEV, per germline (reference sequence). This CDR3 spans 14 amino acids. The CDR3 DNA follows: TGTGCCAGCAGGCCAGCGGGACACACAGATACGCAGTATTTT. This translates into CASRPAGHTDTQYF.

V is TRBV6-6 and J is TRBJ2-5; 10 bases fit TRBD1. Germline V gives CDR1 MNHNY, CDR2 SVGAGI (reference sequence). With 5 bases clipped from V and 5 bases from J, the junction kept 8 bases outside the gene matches. The CDR3 has 15 residues. CDR3 DNA: TGTGCCAGCAGTGGCGGACAGGGGGTATTCGAGACCCAGTACTTC. This translates into CASSGGQGVFETQYF.

This clone was found a few times. The chain joins TRBV14 to TRBJ2-1; TRBD2 agrees at 7 bases. The germline CDR1 and CDR2 sequences are SGHDN and FVKESK. CDR3 length: 15 residues. The V and J ends lost 2 bases and 4 bases, in that order; junction bases with no gene match: 5. Written as DNA, the CDR3 is TGTGCCAGCAGCCAATGGGAAGCGGGGTACAATGAGCAGTTCTTC. This encodes CASSQWEAGYNEQFF. Combining the CDR3 with reference TRBV14 and TRBJ2-1 gives the whole variable domain EAGVTQFPSHSVIEKGQTVTLRCDPISGHDNLYWYRRVMGKEIKFLLHFVKESKQDESGMPNNRFLAERTGGTYSTLKVQPAELEDSGVYFCASSQWEAGYNEQFFGPGTRLTVL.

The genes are TRBV7-3 and TRBJ2-1; D uncertain. The V and J ends lost 5 bases and 0 bases respectively, with 17 bases between them. The germline V gene encodes CDR1 SGHTA and CDR2 FQGTGA. CDR3 length equals 17 residues. The chain's CDR3 is CASSPASLVNSYNEQFF. As DNA, the CDR3 is TGTGCCAGCAGCCCCGCTTCCCTAGTTAACTCCTACAATGAGCAGTTCTTC.